These 29 T cell receptor beta chains were sequenced from one sample in a study of cytomegalovirus exposure and HLA in healthy donors. The study ran its PCR with 60 Vbeta and 13 Jbeta primers. Profiled with immunoSEQ multiplex PCR; TCRdb holds only in-frame clones, not every one. The sample has just over 150,000 clones; 75% to 90% are singletons. The sample was PBMCs. The receptors were sampled from a male donor in good health and CMV-seropositive.

This sequence joins TRBV5-1 and TRBJ2-3; 15 nucleotides line up with TRBD2. V dropped 0 bases and J dropped 3; count of bases not matched to a gene: 5. The CDR3 length is 18 residues. From germline, CDR1 is SGHRS and CDR2 YFSETQ. Written as DNA, the CDR3 is TGCGCCAGCAGCTTGGGGACTAGCGGGAGGGCCCGGACAGATACGCAGTATTTT. The encoded protein is CASSLGTSGRARTDTQYF.

The chain links TRBV10-3 to TRBJ2-1, with 7 positions matching TRBD2. Germline values: CDR1 ENHRY, CDR2 SYGVKD. The CDR3 extends over 13 amino acids. Trimming removed 4 bases from V and 8 bases from J; junction bases left unmatched: 5. The DNA of the CDR3 is TGTGCCATCAGTGCGGCGGGAGAAGATGAGCAGTTCTTC. Protein sequence: CAISAAGEDEQFF.

V is TRBV10-3 and J is TRBJ2-3; 7 nucleotides line up with TRBD2. This CDR3 has 16 amino acids. The V gene end was trimmed by 5 bases and the J gene end by 0 bases; junction bases not matched to a gene: 8. From germline, CDR1 is ENHRY and CDR2 SYGVKD. The CDR3 reads CAISPGGRASTDTQYF. The CDR3 region has the DNA TGTGCCATCAGTCCGGGAGGCCGGGCTAGCACAGATACGCAGTATTTT.

This chain's CDR3 is CASSIKGRGSSTDTQYF. DNA for the CDR3: TGTGCCAGTAGTATTAAGGGAAGGGGTTCTAGCACAGATACGCAGTATTTT. V usage is TRBV19 and J usage is TRBJ2-3; maybe TRBD1 (5 bases). V lost 3 bases and J lost 0, with 16 bases in between. The CDR3 has 17 amino acids. From germline, CDR1 is LNHDA and CDR2 SQIVND (reference sequence). Looking up the rest from reference TRBV19 and TRBJ2-3 gives the full variable domain: DGGITQSPKYLFRKEGQNVTLSCEQNLNHDAMYWYRQDPGQGLRLIYYSQIVNDFQKGDIAEGYSVSREKKESFPLTVTSAQKNPTAFYLCASSIKGRGSSTDTQYFGPGTRLTVL.

This sequence joins TRBV5-1 and TRBJ2-1; a possible D gene is TRBD1 (6 bases). Germline V CDR1 and CDR2: SGHRS, YFSETQ. This CDR3 contains 12 residues. V was clipped by 0 bases and J by 16 bases, with 14 bases between them. This chain's CDR3 is CASSLDRAAYFF. CDR3 bases: TGCGCCAGCAGCTTGGACAGGGCCGCCTATTTCTTC.

V and J are TRBV11-2 and TRBJ2-5; 7 bases agree with TRBD2. The end of the DNA is better explained by TRBJ2-7, so the J call may be wrong. The CDR3 is 14 amino acids. From germline, CDR1 is SGHAT and CDR2 FQNNGV. Here the CDR3 DNA reads TGTGCCAGCAGCCTACTCGGGGGGACCTACGAGCAGTACTTC. The encoded protein is CASSLLGGTYEQYF.

The chain joins TRBV5-4 to TRBJ2-2; D unclear. Germline V lookup: CDR1 SGHNT, CDR2 YYREEE (reference sequence). This CDR3 has 14 amino acids. Trimming removed 4 bases at V and 8 bases at J, with 15 bases between. The CDR3 DNA reads as TGTGCCAGCAGCCGCCCGCTGACACCTGGGGAGCTGTTTTTT. It specifies CASSRPLTPGELFF.

V gene TRBV7-2 combines with J gene TRBJ1-3; D is undetermined. V lost 0 bases and J lost 5, with 5 bases in between. From germline, CDR1 is SGHTA and CDR2 FQGNSA. The CDR3 extends over 13 amino acids. In DNA form, the CDR3 reads TGTGCCAGCAGCTTAGCGAGCCGAAACACCATATATTTT. Protein: CASSLASRNTIYF.

The chain couples TRBV11-2 to TRBJ2-1; 16 bases are a match to TRBD2. Germline trimming cut 5 bases from V and 9 bases from J; bases unmatched to any gene: 4. CDR3 length equals 15 residues. Germline values: CDR1 SGHAT, CDR2 FQNNGV. CDR3 bases: TGTGCCAGCAGCCTGGGACTAGCGGGAGGGAGTGAGCAGTTCTTC. This translates into CASSLGLAGGSEQFF.

The chain carries TRBV27 and TRBJ2-5; TRBD2 might be the D (6 bases). This CDR3 region has 14 residues. With 4 bases removed from V and 2 bases from J, the gap between germline ends came to 11 bases. The germline V gene encodes CDR1 MNHEY and CDR2 SMNVEV (reference sequence). CDR3 DNA: TGTGCCAGCAGTTCTCTAGCGTCTCAAGAGACCCAGTACTTC. It codes for CASSSLASQETQYF.

This clone was counted once. J is TRBJ2-5 and V is TRBV19; no definite D call. V shed 5 bases and J shed 4 bases, with 20 bases lying between them. The germline CDR1 and CDR2 sequences are LNHDA and SQIVND (reference sequence). This CDR3 is 16 amino acids long. CDR3 coding DNA: TGTGCCAGTAGTCTCTCCCAGCAGGCAGCCCTAGAGACCCAGTACTTC. Residues: CASSLSQQAALETQYF.

The chain uses TRBV11-2 and TRBJ1-1; D unclear. The CDR3 loop spans 15 amino acids. The germline V and J ends were trimmed by 5 bases and 0 bases, with 13 bases remaining between them. CDR1 and CDR2 from the germline V gene are SGHAT and FQNNGV. Here the CDR3 reads CASSPNGRLNTEAFF. The CDR3 nucleotides read TGTGCCAGCAGCCCCAATGGGAGGCTGAACACTGAAGCTTTCTTT. Supplemented by reference TRBV11-2 and TRBJ1-1, the full variable domain reads EAGVAQSPRYKIIEKRQSVAFWCNPISGHATLYWYQQILGQGPKLLIQFQNNGVVDDSQLPKDRFSAERLKGVDSTLKIQPAKLEDSAVYLCASSPNGRLNTEAFFGQGTRLTVV.

The V call is TRBV30, the J call TRBJ1-1; D remains unclear. The CDR3 is 14 residues long. CDR1 and CDR2 (germline): GTSNPN, SVGIG (reference sequence). With 3 bases removed from V and 4 bases from J, the gap between germline ends came to 15 bases. This chain's CDR3 is CAWRELGMGTEAFF. The CDR3 coding sequence is TGTGCCTGGAGGGAGTTGGGTATGGGCACTGAAGCTTTCTTT. The full variable domain, completed using reference TRBV30 and TRBJ1-1, is SQTIHQWPATLVQPVGSPLSLECTVEGTSNPNLYWYRQAAGRGLQLLFYSVGIGQISSEVPQNLSASRPQDRQFILSSKKLLLSDSGFYLCAWRELGMGTEAFFGQGTRLTVV.

Of note for this clone: Sequence at one end of the junction differs from germline and may be a read error. The chain links TRBV7-9 to TRBJ1-6; perhaps TRBD1 as D (5 bases). In germline, CDR1 is SEHNR, CDR2 FQNEAQ (reference sequence). The CDR3 has 14 amino acids. The CDR3 sequence is CSSSFDSYNSPLHF. The CDR3 nucleotides are TGTTCCAGCAGCTTCGACAGTTATAATTCACCCCTCCACTTT.

This sequence joins TRBV9 and TRBJ2-3; 7 bases agree with TRBD1. CDR1 is SGDLS, CDR2 YYNGEE, per germline. V lost 2 bases and J lost 3; bases outside the gene matches: 9. This CDR3 spans 16 amino acids. DNA of the CDR3: TGTGCCAGCAGCGTTTCCCAGGGGGTCAGGACAGATACGCAGTATTTT. Translation gives CASSVSQGVRTDTQYF.

The genes are TRBV7-8 and TRBJ2-5; TRBD2 agrees at 7 bases. V dropped 1 base and J dropped 2; count of bases not matched to a gene: 4. The germline V gene has CDR1 SGHVS and CDR2 FQNEAQ. The CDR3 has 15 residues. The CDR3 region has the DNA TGTGCCAGCAGCTTAGGGACTAGTCGACAAGAGACCCAGTACTTC. Translating gives CASSLGTSRQETQYF.

The chain carries TRBV6-6 and TRBJ2-2; D might be TRBD1 (7 bases). Germline CDR1 is MNHNY and CDR2 is SVGAGI (reference sequence). This CDR3 has 16 residues. The V end lost 2 bases, the J end lost 6 bases, and 16 bases lay between the germline ends. CDR3 region: CASSYRRGSGSGELFF. The CDR3 coding sequence is TGTGCCAGCAGTTACCGCAGGGGGAGCGGGTCCGGGGAGCTGTTTTTT.

The chain is built from TRBV7-8 and TRBJ1-2; no definite D call. The CDR3 is 14 residues long. The V gene lost 1 base and the J gene lost 2 bases, with 8 bases spanning the gap. Germline V gene sequence: CDR1 SGHVS, CDR2 FQNEAQ. The chain's CDR3 is CASSLVQQNYGYTF. For the CDR3, the DNA is TGTGCCAGCAGCTTAGTACAACAGAACTATGGCTACACCTTC.

The chain has TRBV5-1 and TRBJ2-3; perhaps TRBD2 as D (6 bases). Germline CDR1 reads SGHRS; CDR2 reads YFSETQ. V dropped 4 bases and J dropped 0 bases, with 15 bases sitting between them. The length of the CDR3 is 16 residues. The CDR3 DNA reads as TGCGCCAGCAGCCGTGATAGCGGACCTAGCACAGATACGCAGTATTTT. Protein sequence: CASSRDSGPSTDTQYF.

The genes are TRBV25-1 and TRBJ2-5, with TRBD1 identical over 11 bases. The V segment lost 4 bases and the J segment 4 bases; nucleotides outside the gene matches: 5. The CDR3 has 15 amino acids. Germline loops: CDR1 MGHDK, CDR2 SYGVNS. CDR3 DNA sequence: TGTGCCAGCAGTGCCGGGACAGGGGGGTCAGAGACCCAGTACTTC. This gives the protein CASSAGTGGSETQYF.

This rearrangement joins TRBV30 to TRBJ1-4; D gene ambiguous. Germline CDR1 and CDR2: GTSNPN and SVGIG (reference sequence). V was cut by 2 bases and J by 7 bases, with 11 bases left in between. This CDR3 is built from 13 residues. The CDR3 here is CAWSSGIGEKLFF. DNA of the CDR3: TGTGCCTGGAGTTCCGGGATAGGTGAAAAACTGTTTTTT.

The CDR3, as DNA: TGTGCCTGGAGTGTATCAGGGGGCGAGCAGCCCCAGCATTTT. Translation: CAWSVSGGEQPQHF. The V call is TRBV30, the J call TRBJ1-5; 8 bases agree with TRBD1. Germline CDR1 reads GTSNPN; CDR2 reads SVGIG (reference sequence). Trimming removed 0 bases from V and 7 bases from J; junction bases left unmatched: 5. CDR3 size: 14 residues. The full variable domain, rest sourced from reference TRBV30 and TRBJ1-5, is SQTIHQWPATLVQPVGSPLSLECTVEGTSNPNLYWYRQAAGRGLQLLFYSVGIGQISSEVPQNLSASRPQDRQFILSSKKLLLSDSGFYLCAWSVSGGEQPQHFGDGTRLSIL.

This clone is a singleton in its sample. This chain links TRBV28 with TRBJ2-7; weak D call: TRBD1 (6 bases). CDR1 and CDR2 (germline): MDHEN, SYDVKM. Trimming pared 8 bases from V and 9 bases from J, leaving 26 bases between. The CDR3 covers 15 residues. CDR3 region: CASVSSGAGDLGQYF. CDR3 coding DNA: TGTGCCAGCGTAAGCTCTGGGGCAGGGGATCTGGGGCAGTACTTC. Combining the CDR3 with reference TRBV28 and TRBJ2-7 gives the whole variable domain DVKVTQSSRYLVKRTGEKVFLECVQDMDHENMFWYRQDPGLGLRLIYFSYDVKMKEKGDIPEGYSVSREKKERFSLILESASTNQTSMYLCASVSSGAGDLGQYFGPGTRLTVT.

This clone was seen just once. The CDR3 DNA reads as TGTGCCAGCCACCTCAGGGGGAGTAGGGGTAACGAGCAGTACTTC. As protein: CASHLRGSRGNEQYF. The J gene is TRBJ2-7, the V gene TRBV28; TRBD1 agrees at 7 bases. Germline V CDR1 and CDR2: MDHEN, SYDVKM. Germline trimming cut 8 bases from V and 5 bases from J; bases unmatched to any gene: 15. The CDR3 length is 15 residues.

The J gene is TRBJ2-7, the V gene TRBV6-5; 7 bases map to TRBD2. With V trimmed by 7 bases and J by 2 bases, 11 bases remained unmatched. CDR1 is MNHEY, CDR2 SVGAGI, per germline. CDR3 length: 15 residues. In DNA, the CDR3 is TGTGCCAGCATTCCCCCTAGCGGCGTAACCTACGAGCAGTACTTC. Its translation is CASIPPSGVTYEQYF.

This rearrangement joins TRBV7-2 to TRBJ1-2; D unclear. Germline V gene data show CDR1 as SGHTA and CDR2 as FQGNSA. This CDR3 has 14 amino acids. V was shortened by 4 bases and J by 2 bases, with 11 bases between the two germline ends. The CDR3 loop reads CASSSATENYGYTF. The CDR3 bases are TGTGCCAGCAGCTCCGCTACAGAGAACTATGGCTACACCTTC.

V usage is TRBV29-1 and J usage is TRBJ2-7; D might be TRBD2 (6 bases). The CDR3 runs 10 residues. V lost 7 bases and J 5 bases, leaving 9 bases between the germline ends. Germline CDR1 is SQVTM and CDR2 is ANQGSEA. This CDR3 is CSASDHEQYF. CDR3 coding DNA: TGCAGCGCTAGCGACCACGAGCAGTACTTC.

The chain joins TRBV4-1 to TRBJ2-5; perhaps TRBD2 as D (6 bases). Trimming stripped 3 bases from V and 0 bases from J, with 17 bases between. Germline lookup yields CDR1 MGHRA and CDR2 YSYEKL. This CDR3 comprises 17 residues. CDR3 sequence: CASSHDFGTPYQETQYF. The CDR3 DNA reads TGCGCCAGCAGCCACGACTTTGGGACTCCGTACCAAGAGACCCAGTACTTC.

This clone came up once. The chain combines TRBV7-2 with TRBJ1-5; the D gene is possibly TRBD1 (6 bases). Germline assignment: CDR1 SGHTA and CDR2 FQGNSA. The CDR3 is 16 residues long. Trimming shortened V by 2 bases and J by 6 bases, and 17 bases separated the two germline ends. The CDR3 nucleotides read TGTGCCAGCAGCTTATTCTCAGGGGCGCAGCCTCAGCCCCAGCATTTT. Translated, it gives CASSLFSGAQPQPQHF.